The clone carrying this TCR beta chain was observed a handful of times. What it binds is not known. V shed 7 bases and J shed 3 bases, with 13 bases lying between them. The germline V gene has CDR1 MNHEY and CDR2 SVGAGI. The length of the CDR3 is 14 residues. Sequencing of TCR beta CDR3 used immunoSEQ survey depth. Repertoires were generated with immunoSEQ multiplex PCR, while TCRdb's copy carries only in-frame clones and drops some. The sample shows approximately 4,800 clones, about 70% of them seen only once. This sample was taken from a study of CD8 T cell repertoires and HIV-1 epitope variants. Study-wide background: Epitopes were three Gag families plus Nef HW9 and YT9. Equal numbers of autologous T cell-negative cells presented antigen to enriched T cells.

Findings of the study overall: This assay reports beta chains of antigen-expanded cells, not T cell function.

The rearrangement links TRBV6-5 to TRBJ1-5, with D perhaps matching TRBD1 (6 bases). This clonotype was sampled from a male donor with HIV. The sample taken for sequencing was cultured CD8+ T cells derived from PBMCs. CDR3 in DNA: TGTGCCAGCAAAAGGCGACAGGACAATCAGCCCCAGCATTTT. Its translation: CASKRRQDNQPQHF.